This entry lists 5 T cell receptor beta chains sequenced from one sample in a study of tumor and adjacent non-tumor tissue in lung cancer (dated 2018 in TCRdb). Receptor amplification or capture employed multiplex PCR. Reads for this sample came from an Illumina HiSeq 2500. TCRbeta libraries were built by three rounds of nested PCR using primers (Table S4), following protocols modified from ARM-PCR. TCRdb reprocessed the public reads (quality trimming at Q25 with fastp, clone calling with MiXCR) and kept in-frame beta chains. CDR3 protein sequences are deduplicated, and each keeps its most common genes and DNA. The sample records under 95,000 distinct CDR3 sequences, approximately 78% of which are singletons. The ten biggest clones cover 40% to 65% of the sample. RNA was extracted from bulk unsorted tissue and checked for quality with a NanoDrop ND-1000 and an Agilent 2100. Normal lung samples were distant non-tumor tissue taken more than 3 cm from the tumor edge.

Sequences were obtained from distant non-tumor lung tissue. The origin of the receptors is a man aged 55-75 years with non-small cell lung cancer.

This clonotype was detected ten times or more. The gene calls are TRBV11-2 and TRBJ2-5; 12 positions match TRBD2. The ends lost 0 bases at V and 2 bases at J; junction bases unmatched: 4. Germline loops: CDR1 SGHAT, CDR2 FQNNGV. The CDR3 totals 17 residues. CDR3 sequence reads: CASSLDLGLAGQETQYF. The CDR3 nucleotides are TGTGCCAGCAGCTTAGATCTAGGACTAGCGGGGCAAGAGACCCAGTACTTC.

The table lists this clonotype with a few counts. A read error may be the cause here, since a much bigger clone is one base away. This chain uses TRBV12-3 or TRBV12-4 with TRBJ1-1; D uncertain. The CDR3 covers 13 residues. The V end lost 7 bases, the J end lost 7 bases, and 16 bases lay between the germline ends. CDR3 bases: TGTGCCAGCACCTTATATGAGGGTATTGAAGCTTTCTTT. Its translation is CASTLYEGIEAFF.

This clonotype was counted only a few times. V and J are TRBV30 and TRBJ1-1, with D possibly matching TRBD1 (6 bases). Germline V lookup: CDR1 GTSNPN, CDR2 SVGIG (reference sequence). Trimming took off 7 bases at V and 9 bases at J, with 12 bases between the two ends. The CDR3 has 10 residues. CDR3 sequence: CALGQGKAFF. The DNA of the CDR3 is TGTGCCTTGGGTCAGGGGAAAGCTTTCTTT.

The CDR3 DNA is TGTGCCAGCAGATTCGGGACAGGCCCCTACGAGCAGTACTTC. Translating it yields CASRFGTGPYEQYF. The chain has TRBV11-2 and TRBJ2-7; 8 positions agree with TRBD1. Germline-derived CDR1 and CDR2 are SGHAT and FQNNGV. The CDR3 contains 14 residues. V trimming: 6 bases; J trimming: 2 bases; junction bases outside the gene matches: 6.

In the case of this clonotype: One end of the junction does not line up with germline, which may come from a read error. The chain has TRBV20-1 and TRBJ2-4, with D maybe TRBD2 (6 bases). The CDR3 extends over 19 amino acids. Germline V gene lookup returns CDR1 DFQATT and CDR2 SNEGSKA (reference sequence). CDR3 nucleotides: TGCAGTGCTAGAGCCGTCGAGCGGGCCCTACATGTGGCCAAAAACATTCAGTATTTC. Amino acid sequence: CSARAVERALHVAKNIQYF.